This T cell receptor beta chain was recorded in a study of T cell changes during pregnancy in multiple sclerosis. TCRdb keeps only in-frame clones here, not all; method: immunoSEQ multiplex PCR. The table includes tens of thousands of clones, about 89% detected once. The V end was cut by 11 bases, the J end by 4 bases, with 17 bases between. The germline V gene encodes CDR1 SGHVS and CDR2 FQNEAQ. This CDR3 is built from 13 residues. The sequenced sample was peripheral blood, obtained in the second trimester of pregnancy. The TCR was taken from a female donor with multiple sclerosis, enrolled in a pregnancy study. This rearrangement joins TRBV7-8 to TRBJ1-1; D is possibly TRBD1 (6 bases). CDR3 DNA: TGTGCCCTGACCAAGGGGGTTCCCACTGAAGCTTTCTTT. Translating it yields CALTKGVPTEAFF.